This T cell receptor (beta chain) comes out of a study of CD4+ T cells in melanoma. Measured with immunoSEQ multiplex PCR; TCRdb has only the in-frame clones, and not every one. The sample shows about 9,600 clones, 70% to 75% of them seen only once. Findings of the study overall: Neoantigen-specific CD4+ T cells in melanoma reportedly had diverse differentiation states. CD8+ T cell, macrophage and B cell function reportedly correlated with neoantigen-specific CD4+ T cells.

Germline V lookup: CDR1 SGHRS, CDR2 YFSETQ. The CDR3 runs to 16 residues. The ends lost 2 bases at V and 6 bases at J; junction bases unmatched: 9. Details on this clone: The target antigen is unknown.

Material for sequencing was cells from a culture (not recorded whether cultured in vitro). This clonotype originated in a human donor with melanoma. The genes are TRBV5-1 and TRBJ2-3; 10 bases line up with TRBD1. The CDR3 protein is CASSFLDTTGGDTQYF. The CDR3 nucleotides read TGCGCCAGCAGCTTTCTCGATACGACAGGGGGCGATACGCAGTATTTT.